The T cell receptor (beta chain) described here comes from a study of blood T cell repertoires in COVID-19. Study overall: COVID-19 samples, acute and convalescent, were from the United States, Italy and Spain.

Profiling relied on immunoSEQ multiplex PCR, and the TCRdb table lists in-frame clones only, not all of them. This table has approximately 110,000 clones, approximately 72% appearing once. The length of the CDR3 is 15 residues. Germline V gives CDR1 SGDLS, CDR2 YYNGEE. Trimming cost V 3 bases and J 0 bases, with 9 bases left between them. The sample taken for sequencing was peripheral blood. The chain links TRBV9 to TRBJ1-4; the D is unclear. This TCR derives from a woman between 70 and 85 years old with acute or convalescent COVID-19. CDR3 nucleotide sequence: TGTGCCAGCAGCGAACAGCCCGCAACTAATGAAAAACTGTTTTTT. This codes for CASSEQPATNEKLFF.